This TCR beta chain was sequenced for a study of cytomegalovirus exposure and HLA in healthy donors. Study-level background: Samples from HLA-typed donors yielded 65 million to 90 million unique TCRs in an early data release.

Both 60 Vbeta primers and 13 Jbeta primers went into the PCR. TCRdb's copy holds only in-frame clones and misses some; the assay was immunoSEQ multiplex PCR. This repertoire shows about 220,000 clones, over 80% found once; its top ten account for approximately 5.3%. Only one count was recorded for this clone. Antigen unknown. Findings and limits, study-wide: Rates of TCR association differed by HLA locus in a later analysis, with DRB1 highest and HLA-C lowest. In a later analysis, most CMV-associated TCR beta chains appeared HLA-restricted. The study assumed roughly uniform donor sequencing depth for presence/absence analyses.

Germline values: CDR1 SGHRS, CDR2 YFSETQ. V trimming: 6 bases; J trimming: 2 bases; junction bases outside the gene matches: 9. CDR3 length: 15 residues. Sample: PBMCs. The TCR sequence derives from a woman aged 40 to 55 in good health and CMV-seropositive. The genes are TRBV5-1 and TRBJ2-3; 7 bases are shared with TRBD2. This CDR3 reads CASTFRGVNTDTQYF. CDR3 in DNA: TGCGCCAGCACCTTTCGGGGGGTGAACACAGATACGCAGTATTTT.